Listed below are T cell receptor beta chains from one sample, sequenced in a study of CD8 T cells in ankylosing spondylitis. A single record per CDR3 protein comes from TCRdb applying MiXCR to the 5' RACE reads. Of 69,000 or so distinct CDR3 sequences listed, about 5% are singletons. Sequencing was carried out using blood, either unsorted or a sorted T cell fraction (not recorded which). The receptor source for this set is a male donor with ankylosing spondylitis or in good health (not recorded which). Both conserved end residues are part of each CDR3. Fields, in order: D gene, J gene, V gene, clone size, CDR3 protein, CDR3 DNA. A D gene is named only where the DNA matches it firmly. Size is stated for part of the rows, as once, few or many counts, or as a class when the clone is expanded.

TRBD2,TRBJ2-1,TRBV6-2/TRBV6-3,many,CASSSTSGSYNEQFF,TGTGCCAGCAGTTCGACTAGCGGCTCCTACAATGAGCAGTTCTTC
.,TRBJ2-3,TRBV12-5,many,CASGLVLPGGTDTQYF,TGTGCTAGTGGTTTGGTACTGCCAGGGGGCACAGATACGCAGTATTTT
TRBD1,TRBJ2-3,TRBV10-3,many,CAISDAGTGETDTQYF,TGTGCCATCAGCGACGCCGGGACAGGGGAAACAGATACGCAGTATTTT
.,TRBJ2-3,TRBV28,many,CASSLWTDTDTQYF,TGTGCCAGCAGTTTATGGACAGACACAGATACGCAGTATTTT
.,TRBJ2-3,TRBV20-1,many,CSAREGAWRRPSTDTQYF,TGCAGTGCTAGAGAGGGGGCTTGGCGGAGACCTAGCACAGATACGCAGTATTTT
TRBD1,TRBJ2-5,TRBV20-1,many,CSVPGQGELTQYF,TGCAGTGTTCCGGGACAGGGGGAGTTGACCCAGTACTTC
TRBD1,TRBJ1-1,TRBV5-1,many,CASSLVRGTGTEAFF,TGCGCCAGCAGCTTGGTCCGGGGGACAGGGACTGAAGCTTTCTTT
.,TRBJ2-7,TRBV4-1,many,CASSQQPGPWYKQYF,TGCGCCAGCAGCCAACAACCGGGTCCTTGGTATAAGCAGTACTTC
.,TRBJ2-7,TRBV23-1,.,CASSQRSGGSYEQYF,TGCGCCAGCAGTCAAAGGAGTGGGGGCTCTTACGAGCAGTACTTC
TRBD1,TRBJ1-1,TRBV5-1,many,CASSLGAQGGSEEAFF,TGCGCCAGCAGCTTGGGCGCACAGGGGGGGTCTGAAGAAGCTTTCTTT